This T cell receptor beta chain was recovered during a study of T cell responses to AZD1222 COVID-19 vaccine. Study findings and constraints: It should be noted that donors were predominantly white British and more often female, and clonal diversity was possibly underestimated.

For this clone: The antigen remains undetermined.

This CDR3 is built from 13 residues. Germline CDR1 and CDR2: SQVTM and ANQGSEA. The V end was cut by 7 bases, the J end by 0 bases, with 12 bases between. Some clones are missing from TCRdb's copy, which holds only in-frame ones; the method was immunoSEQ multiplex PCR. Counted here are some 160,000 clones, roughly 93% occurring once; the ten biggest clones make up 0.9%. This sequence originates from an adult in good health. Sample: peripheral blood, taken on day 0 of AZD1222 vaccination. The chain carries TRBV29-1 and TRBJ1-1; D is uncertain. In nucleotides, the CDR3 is TGCAGCGGTAGCACAGCCATGAACACTGAAGCTTTCTTT. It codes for CSGSTAMNTEAFF.